The TCR beta chain described here comes from a study of CD8+ T cells in alopecia areata. PBMCs provided sorted CD4+ and CD8+ T cells. Germline CDR1 SGHAT, CDR2 FQNNGV. The V and J ends lost 0 bases and 5 bases, in that order; junction bases with no gene match: 11. The CDR3 runs 17 residues. The authors extracted RNA and reverse transcribed it into cDNA as the sequencing template. This table comes from immunoSEQ multiplex PCR, and its TCRdb copy is limited to in-frame clones, with some not included. The sample includes 130,000 to 150,000 clones, approximately 50% seen only once; the top ten take roughly 0.99%.

The specimen comprised CD4+ T cells sorted from blood, sampled at week 0. This receptor was taken from a human donor with alopecia areata. The V gene is TRBV11-2, the J gene TRBJ2-5, with 8 positions matching TRBD1. The CDR3 DNA reads TGTGCCAGCAGCTTAGATGGCCAGGACAGGGCGGGGGAGACCCAGTACTTC. Its translation: CASSLDGQDRAGETQYF.